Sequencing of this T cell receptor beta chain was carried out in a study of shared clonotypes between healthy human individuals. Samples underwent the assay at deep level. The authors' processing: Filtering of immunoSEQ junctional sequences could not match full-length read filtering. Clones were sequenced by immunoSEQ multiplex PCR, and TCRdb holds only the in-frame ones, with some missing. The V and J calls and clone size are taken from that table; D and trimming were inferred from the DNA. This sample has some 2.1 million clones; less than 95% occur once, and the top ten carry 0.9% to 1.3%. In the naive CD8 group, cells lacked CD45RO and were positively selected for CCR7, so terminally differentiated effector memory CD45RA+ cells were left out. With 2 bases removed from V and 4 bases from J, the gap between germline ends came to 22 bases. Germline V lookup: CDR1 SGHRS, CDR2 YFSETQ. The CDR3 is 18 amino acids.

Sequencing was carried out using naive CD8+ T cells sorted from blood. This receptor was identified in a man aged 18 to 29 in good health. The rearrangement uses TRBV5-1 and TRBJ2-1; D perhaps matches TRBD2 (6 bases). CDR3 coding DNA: TGCGCCAGCAGCTTAATCGGCGGGATTCCACTAGATTACAATGAGCAGTTCTTC. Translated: CASSLIGGIPLDYNEQFF.